This TCR beta chain originates from a study of cytomegalovirus exposure and HLA in healthy donors (dated by TCRdb to the late 2010s). A note on the overall study: An earlier analysis of approximately 600 of the donors reported about 250 Gb of sequence data and 100 million to 140 million unique TCR beta sequences from some 180 million T cells. Roughly 320 gigabases of sequencing data and tens of millions of unique TCR sequences made up an early release that covered some 640 HLA-typed donors. Of the roughly 400 genotyped donors, over 70% fell in the genetic ancestry cluster associated with self-reported Caucasian donors. The study aimed to test whether signatures of past pathogen exposure could be identified by cataloging public T cell receptors. The study used immunosequencing to profile the T cell repertoires of about 670 subjects and linked those repertoires to cytomegalovirus serostatus. Along with the approximately 700-subject first cohort, a separate validation cohort of over a hundred different subjects was used. The study combined high-throughput TCR immunosequencing, statistical association of individual TCRs with disease status, and machine learning to predict cytomegalovirus infection status. A later analysis re-examined previously published TCR beta repertoires from 600 to 700 donors and added high-resolution HLA genotyping to investigate patterns of TCR occurrence. Rather than drawing on any new phenotypic data, the later analysis identified candidate immune exposures from TCR beta sequences and the way those sequences occurred across donors. An earlier analysis of around 540 of the donors applied high-throughput TCR beta sequencing to assess whether each TCR beta V gene segment acted as functional or pseudogenic. Donor age, sex, ethnicity and CMV serostatus were compiled together with the repertoire data. A later genetic analysis used genome-wide SNP genotypes for about 60% of the roughly 700 donors, treating that subset as a discovery cohort. Every discovery cohort repertoire had been produced on one sequencing platform. HLA typing included class I and class II loci at four-digit resolution. The number of donors typed differed by locus, with roughly 620-640 for A, B, C, DRB1 and DQB1, about 500 for DQA1, approximately 570 for DPA1, and around 450 for DPB1. Because of strong linkage in the cohort, a handful of DR-DQ haplotypes were treated as single units for association and clustering. Among 398 genotyped donors of the cohort, an average of approximately 240,000 unique TCR beta nucleotide sequences were sequenced per donor, 15% to 20% of them non-productive. Results the study describes overall, beyond this receptor: A total of 150 to 200 TCR beta chains were listed by the study as associated with cytomegalovirus. A cluster of highly shared sequence variants was judged likely to represent a technical artifact of the sequencing pipeline. Because the 87-base-pair reads could not distinguish some IMGT-functional V segments, including TRBV6-2 and TRBV6-3, those segments were excluded. V-gene and J-gene trimming of TCR beta chains was associated with a missense DCLRE1C variant in a later genetic analysis, and the association was replicated in an independent cohort. According to a later analysis, parvovirus B19, influenza, CMV and Epstein-Barr virus appeared linked to several top co-occurrence clusters. The only immune exposure information available for the cohort was CMV serostatus. Compared with the approximately 670-donor mean, donors in an Asian-associated ancestry cluster had fewer N-insertions in productive TCRs, according to a later genetic analysis. Only TCR beta chains were sequenced in this cohort, and the absence of alpha or paired-chain data limited detectable features. Broadly in line with IMGT annotations, most TCR beta V segments showed up in productive rearrangements about 87% or about 30% of the time in an earlier analysis of 450 to 600 of the donors. In vitro tests confirmed that a few of the cytomegalovirus-associated TCR beta chains recognize cytomegalovirus antigens. Roughly uniform sequencing depth across donors was assumed in presence/absence analyses, although this assumption may not hold. A further reported finding was that TCR beta sequences accurately predicted the HLA-A and HLA-B alleles for most subjects in the first cohort. According to the authors, the approach could potentially be generalized to other disease states and immunological phenotypes. Because some donors lacked HLA typing at each locus, the association tests relied only on the typed subset. Because counts were too low, some 16 rarely observed V segments, including chromosome 9 orphons, were excluded from the earlier analysis of 587 of the donors. In a later analysis, around 17,000 TCR beta sequences were associated with specific HLA alleles at a false discovery rate of 0.05. In a later analysis, HLA-associated TCR beta chains showed more clonal expansion and lower generation probabilities than non-associated chains that were equally common. Linkage disequilibrium might explain the correlated functional status among segregating V segments, but an unknown experimental factor could not be ruled out. A later analysis found that most CMV-associated TCR beta chains appeared HLA-restricted, with HLA associations seemingly driven largely by CMV exposure. Most TCR sequences were seen in very few donors, while some public TCRs were found in many individuals. Cytomegalovirus status was reported to be diagnosed by the classifier with high specificity and sensitivity in both the original and validation cohorts. According to a later analysis, TCR association rates differed among HLA loci, with DRB1 alleles showing the most associated TCRs and HLA-C alleles showing the fewest. When HLA alleles, especially DR and DQ, strongly co-occurred, attributing TCR associations to individual alleles was difficult.

Concerning this clone itself: Its cognate antigen has yet to be identified. Base-call qualities are not available, and no considerably larger clone is one nucleotide away.

The cohort comprised 710 or so healthy bone marrow donors. Cohort members were all nominally healthy when sampled, although unrecorded immune exposures were likely present. The donor tested CMV seronegative and was one of the 352 seronegative cohort members. A peripheral blood sample was collected from each donor, and TCR beta sequencing was performed on peripheral blood mononuclear cells. The Qiagen DNeasy Blood Extraction Kit was used to extract genomic DNA from the blood cell samples. The germline V gene (reference sequence) supplies CDR1 SGHKS and CDR2 YYEKEE. The CDR3 covers 16 residues, taking in both the cysteine and the phenylalanine. Just CDR3 DNA is preserved here, 48 bases in frame from base 1. For this chain, trimming is 4 bases at the V end and 0 bases at the J end, and the number of junction bases without a gene match is 7. The library was prepared using the immunoSEQ multiplex PCR assay. A mixture of 60 forward primers for TCR Vbeta segments and 13 reverse primers for TCR Jbeta segments was used in the multiplex PCR. The CDR3 region of rearranged TCR beta genes was amplified from genomic DNA by a multiplex PCR assay. On the Illumina HiSeq System, the amplified TCR beta libraries were sequenced as 87-base-pair reads. As for the original processing: A later analysis counted around 72 million unique TCR beta chains across the 550 to 750 repertoires, and roughly 10 million of these chains were shared by at least two donors. A nearest-neighbor algorithm error-corrected the raw reads and collapsed the reads into unique sequences, merging closely related sequences to remove PCR and sequencing errors. V, D and J gene segments were assigned by aligning CDR3 sequences to IMGT reference sequences. For a sequence to be retained, a match of at least six nucleotides was required to both a V gene segment and a J gene segment. Rearrangements were called productive when the CDR3 lacked stop codons and stayed in frame with V and J; all others were non-productive. CDR3 was defined by IMGT convention, running from the second conserved V-encoded cysteine to the conserved J-encoded phenylalanine. The earlier analysis of some 550 of the donors excluded any sequence lacking an unambiguous match to a single V gene segment. In an earlier analysis of about 590 of the donors, a V segment was called functional when productive rearrangements were above 56.7%, and segregating when the standard deviation between donors exceeded 5%. A statistical classification framework was built to diagnose cytomegalovirus status from the catalog of TCR beta chain sequences. In a later analysis, TCR nucleotide sequences were compared against IMGT/GENE-DB human TR gene sequences so that V and J genes could be assigned. In a later analysis, CDR3 sequences and most-parsimonious VDJ recombination scenarios were assigned using the TCRdist pipeline. In a later analysis, each TCR beta chain was defined by its CDR3 amino acid sequence together with its V-gene family, and reads without a unique V-gene family were excluded. To address suspected cross-contamination and a sequencing artifact, a later analysis removed 450 to 700 highly shared, low-generation-probability nucleotide sequences. A later analysis calculated a clonal expansion index for each public chain from normalized within-repertoire ranks of inferred template counts. Generation probabilities in a later analysis came from a VDJ recombination model fitted to out-of-frame rearrangements, and those results were checked against IGoR. A later analysis scored TCR-TCR, TCR-HLA and TCR-CMV co-occurrence with hypergeometric tests, applying a repertoire-size bias correction to TCR pairs. A later analysis estimated false discovery rates by permuting HLA or CMV assignments 20 times. In a later analysis, co-occurring TCRs were grouped using DBSCAN, with TCRdist sequence similarity added in when clustering inside HLA-allele-positive subsets. For co-occurrence clustering, repertoires with fewer than 30,000 or more than 120,000 public chains were excluded, along with 5 or 6 repertoires with anomalous nucleotide sharing. TCRdb limited this immuneACCESS table to in-frame rearrangements with V and J called. A share of clones is missing; checked studies link under half to unresolved V genes, and the rest is unexplained. V and J calls plus clone size are reproduced from that table; the DNA served to infer D and trimming. For this sample the table gives 100,000 to 150,000 clones, of which 65% to 90% were detected only once. The ten most abundant clones make up around 1.3% of the sample.

Material: PBMCs. The clonotype was recovered from a girl aged 2 to 9 in good health and CMV-seronegative. In this chain, TRBV5-5 is recombined with TRBJ1-5, with TRBD1 identical over 7 junction bases. Read as DNA, the sequence is TGTGCCAGCAGCAGATTACAGGGGAATAGCAATCAGCCCCAGCATTTT. It specifies CASSRLQGNSNQPQHF.